These 16 T cell receptor beta chains were sequenced from one sample in a study of brain T cells in children with intractable seizures. Produced via immunoSEQ multiplex PCR; TCRdb's table is partial and in-frame only. The table shows around 340,000 clones, with 93% occurring only once. Time point: blood from clinic visit 5 months post-surgery; TSC patient then seizure free. The specimen was peripheral blood, collected approximately 5 months after surgery. These receptors came from a boy in the first two years of life with tuberous sclerosis and intractable seizures.

The gene calls are TRBV4-2 and TRBJ1-5; D is perhaps TRBD1 (5 bases). Trimming stripped 1 base from V and 4 bases from J, with 8 bases between. This CDR3 is built from 14 residues. CDR1 is LGHNA, CDR2 YNFKEQ, per germline. In DNA form, the CDR3 reads TGTGCCAGCAGCCAAGTAGAGGGGAATCAGCCCCAGCATTTT. Translated, it gives CASSQVEGNQPQHF.

The chain is built from TRBV13 and TRBJ2-3, with TRBD2 as a possible D gene (5 bases). This CDR3 has 12 residues. The V gene's germline CDR1 is PRHDT and CDR2 FYEKMQ (reference sequence). The ends were cut back, 4 bases at V and 11 bases at J, with 13 bases in the middle. CDR3 sequence: CASSWERGEQYF. CDR3 in DNA: TGTGCCAGCAGCTGGGAGCGCGGAGAGCAGTATTTT.

V and J are TRBV12-3 or TRBV12-4 and TRBJ2-7; TRBD1 is a possible D gene (6 bases). With 2 bases removed from V and 4 bases from J, the gap between germline ends came to 6 bases. This CDR3 contains 12 residues. The CDR3 region is CASSLRGYEQYF. CDR3 sequence (DNA): TGTGCCAGCAGTTTAAGGGGGTACGAGCAGTACTTC.

The chain is built from TRBV24-1 and TRBJ2-5; D possibly corresponds to TRBD1 (6 bases). CDR3 length equals 15 residues. Germline-derived CDR1 and CDR2 are KGHDR and SFDVKD. V was trimmed by 2 bases and J by 1 base, leaving 10 bases between them. The CDR3 sequence is CATSDSQGSQETQYF. In DNA form, the CDR3 reads TGTGCCACCAGTGATTCCCAGGGGTCCCAAGAGACCCAGTACTTC.

V and J are TRBV6-1 and TRBJ1-5, with a possible D match to TRBD1 (5 bases). Germline loops: CDR1 MNHNS, CDR2 SASEGT. The CDR3 loop spans 15 amino acids. The V end was cut by 2 bases, the J end by 7 bases, with 15 bases between. DNA for the CDR3: TGTGCCAGCAGTGAAATGACAGTGAGGCGGCAGCCCCAGCATTTT. This gives the protein CASSEMTVRRQPQHF.

The rearrangement links TRBV3-1 (or the pseudogene TRBV3-2) to TRBJ1-1; no firm D call. Germline values: CDR1 LGHDT, CDR2 YNNKEL (reference sequence). V dropped 1 base and J dropped 4 bases, with 13 bases sitting between them. The CDR3 sequence is 15 residues long. As DNA, the CDR3 is TGTGCCAGCAGCCAAGTGTGGCAGCTGGCCACTGAAGCTTTCTTT. Translating it yields CASSQVWQLATEAFF.

V and J are TRBV30 and TRBJ2-1; 8 bases line up with TRBD2. CDR3 length: 16 amino acids. The V segment lost 3 bases and the J segment 7 bases; nucleotides outside the gene matches: 14. Germline values: CDR1 GTSNPN, CDR2 SVGIG (reference sequence). The CDR3 region is CAWRRREAGVRNEQFF. CDR3 DNA sequence: TGTGCCTGGAGACGAAGAGAAGCGGGAGTGAGGAATGAGCAGTTCTTC. Based on the CDR3 plus reference TRBV30 and TRBJ2-1, the full variable domain is SQTIHQWPATLVQPVGSPLSLECTVEGTSNPNLYWYRQAAGRGLQLLFYSVGIGQISSEVPQNLSASRPQDRQFILSSKKLLLSDSGFYLCAWRRREAGVRNEQFFGPGTRLTVL.

The chain couples TRBV7-9 to TRBJ2-1; D unresolved. The CDR3 covers 13 residues. Germline V gene sequence: CDR1 SEHNR, CDR2 FQNEAQ (reference sequence). V lost 2 bases, J lost 0 bases, and 2 bases lay in between. The chain's CDR3 is CASSLYSYNEQFF. CDR3 DNA sequence: TGTGCCAGCAGCTTATACTCCTACAATGAGCAGTTCTTC.

The genes are TRBV23-1 and TRBJ2-7; the match to TRBD1 covers 9 bases. TRBV23-1 is an ORF, and what it does is uncertain. The trim removed 0 bases at V and 4 bases at J, leaving 4 bases unmatched. The CDR3 extends over 15 amino acids. CDR3 in amino acids: CASSQSIDRGYEQYF. The CDR3 bases are TGCGCCAGCAGTCAATCCATTGACAGGGGGTACGAGCAGTACTTC.

J is TRBJ1-4 and V is TRBV7-9; D is unclear. This CDR3 is 13 amino acids long. Trimming stripped 5 bases from V and 8 bases from J, with 12 bases between. CDR1 SEHNR and CDR2 FQNEAQ come from the germline V gene (reference sequence). This CDR3 reads CASSPPPGEKLFF. CDR3 nucleotide sequence: TGTGCCAGCAGCCCCCCTCCCGGCGAAAAACTGTTTTTT.

In nucleotides, the CDR3 is TGTGCCAGCAGCCCACCGGGACAGGGGGCCAATGAGCAGTTCTTC. Translation gives CASSPPGQGANEQFF. The J gene is TRBJ2-1, the V gene TRBV5-4, with 12 positions matching TRBD1. The germline V gene encodes CDR1 SGHNT and CDR2 YYREEE (reference sequence). V shed 4 bases, J shed 6 bases, and the junction held 5 bases outside the gene matches. The CDR3 extends over 15 amino acids.

V is TRBV27 and J is TRBJ2-3; D not resolved. This CDR3 has 12 amino acids. Trimming pared 0 bases from V and 5 bases from J, leaving 3 bases between. CDR1 is MNHEY, CDR2 SMNVEV, per germline (reference sequence). In DNA, the CDR3 is TGTGCCAGCAGTTTATCTCTAGATACGCAGTATTTT. It codes for CASSLSLDTQYF.

V is TRBV6-1 and J is TRBJ1-5, with D perhaps TRBD1 (6 bases). Germline values: CDR1 MNHNS, CDR2 SASEGT. The CDR3 is 15 residues long. V lost 0 bases, J lost 3 bases, and 9 bases lay in between. CDR3 sequence: CASSEAGGPNQPQHF. CDR3 bases: TGTGCCAGCAGTGAAGCGGGGGGCCCCAATCAGCCCCAGCATTTT.

A single count supports this clone. The rearrangement uses TRBV9 and TRBJ2-3; D may be TRBD2 (5 bases). The CDR3 totals 15 residues. Deletions cut 0 bases from V and 2 bases from J, with 10 bases between. Germline CDR1 is SGDLS and CDR2 is YYNGEE. CDR3 DNA sequence: TGTGCCAGCAGCGTAGTGGACTTCCCCACAGATACGCAGTATTTT. It yields the protein CASSVVDFPTDTQYF.

V and J are TRBV6-5 and TRBJ1-1; 7 nucleotides agree with TRBD1. V shed 7 bases and J 5 bases; nucleotides not matched to a gene: 13. The CDR3 totals 15 residues. CDR1 and CDR2 (germline): MNHEY, SVGAGI. The CDR3 coding sequence is TGTGCCAGCACGAAGACCGGGACAGATGGAACTGAAGCTTTCTTT. It specifies CASTKTGTDGTEAFF.

The chain is built from TRBV12-3 or TRBV12-4 and TRBJ2-1; D gene ambiguous. The CDR3 has 10 amino acids. Trimming took off 8 bases at V and 5 bases at J, with 4 bases between the two ends. The CDR3 loop reads CASGNNEQFF. The DNA for the CDR3 is TGTGCCAGCGGCAACAATGAGCAGTTCTTC.